A selection of T cell receptor beta chains follows, all from one sample in a study of T cell responses to AZD1222 COVID-19 vaccine. Assay used: immunoSEQ multiplex PCR; TCRdb lists only in-frame clones, some missing. The repertoire consists of tens of thousands of clones, with about 85% occurring once and the leading ten covering 3% to 4%. Sequencing was performed on peripheral blood, taken on day 0 of AZD1222 vaccination. Every receptor here comes from an adult in good health. The CDR3 runs from the conserved cysteine through the conserved F or W. Each record gives: clone size, J gene, V gene, D gene, CDR3 protein, CDR3 DNA. The D gene is left open where the match is weak. Only some rows state a clone size, as once, few, many or a class for expanded clones.

abundance: -; j_gene: TRBJ2-5; v_gene: TRBV7-6; d_gene: TRBD1; CDR3aa: CASSPLQGAQETQYF; CDR3nt: TGTGCCAGCAGCCCTTTACAGGGGGCCCAAGAGACCCAGTACTTC
abundance: -; j_gene: TRBJ1-2; v_gene: TRBV21-1; d_gene: -; CDR3aa: CASSKGPSLGRLYGYTF; CDR3nt: TGTGCCAGCAGCAAAGGCCCCAGTTTGGGGCGCTTATATGGCTACACCTTC
abundance: -; j_gene: TRBJ1-1; v_gene: TRBV18; d_gene: -; CDR3aa: CASSPPSRTNTEAFF; CDR3nt: TGTGCCAGCTCACCACCTTCCCGGACGAACACTGAAGCTTTCTTT
abundance: -; j_gene: TRBJ1-2; v_gene: TRBV30; d_gene: -; CDR3aa: CAWSRRTDYGYTF; CDR3nt: TGTGCCTGGAGTAGGCGGACGGACTATGGCTACACCTTC
abundance: once; j_gene: TRBJ1-1; v_gene: TRBV2; d_gene: TRBD1; CDR3aa: CASSEGDRGWVVTEAFF; CDR3nt: TGTGCCAGCAGCGAAGGGGACAGGGGGTGGGTAGTGACTGAAGCTTTCTTT
abundance: few; j_gene: TRBJ2-1; v_gene: TRBV11-2; d_gene: -; CDR3aa: CASSLVAGPYNEQFF; CDR3nt: TGTGCCAGCAGCTTAGTAGCAGGCCCCTACAATGAGCAGTTCTTC
abundance: -; j_gene: TRBJ2-3; v_gene: TRBV5-1; d_gene: -; CDR3aa: CASSPPNSDTQYF; CDR3nt: TGCGCCAGCAGCCCCCCCAACAGCGATACGCAGTATTTT
abundance: -; j_gene: TRBJ2-7; v_gene: TRBV18; d_gene: -; CDR3aa: CASSRWGGSYEQYF; CDR3nt: TGTGCCAGCTCACGGTGGGGAGGCTCCTACGAGCAGTACTTC
abundance: -; j_gene: TRBJ2-5; v_gene: TRBV5-1; d_gene: -; CDR3aa: CASSARGAQETQYF; CDR3nt: TGCGCCAGCAGCGCCCGGGGGGCCCAAGAGACCCAGTACTTC
abundance: -; j_gene: TRBJ1-2; v_gene: TRBV7-9; d_gene: -; CDR3aa: CASSLATGSGGYTF; CDR3nt: TGTGCCAGCAGCCTAGCGACCGGGTCTGGCGGCTACACCTTC
abundance: -; j_gene: TRBJ1-5; v_gene: TRBV7-2; d_gene: -; CDR3aa: CASSLEGRGNQPQHF; CDR3nt: TGTGCCAGCAGCTTAGAGGGCAGAGGAAATCAGCCCCAGCATTTT
abundance: -; j_gene: TRBJ2-4; v_gene: TRBV6-2/TRBV6-3; d_gene: -; CDR3aa: CASSHSQGRANIQYF; CDR3nt: TGTGCCAGCAGTCACTCACAGGGTCGGGCAAACATTCAGTACTTC
abundance: -; j_gene: TRBJ1-3; v_gene: TRBV11-1; d_gene: -; CDR3aa: CASSFWDKGNTIYF; CDR3nt: TGTGCCAGCAGCTTCTGGGACAAGGGAAACACCATATATTTT
abundance: few; j_gene: TRBJ1-2; v_gene: TRBV4-1; d_gene: TRBD1; CDR3aa: CASSQPRTGKGGYTF; CDR3nt: TGCGCCAGCAGCCAACCTCGGACAGGGAAGGGTGGCTACACCTTC
abundance: -; j_gene: TRBJ1-2; v_gene: TRBV7-8; d_gene: -; CDR3aa: CASSPLGGDGYTF; CDR3nt: TGTGCCAGCAGCCCCCTGGGGGGGGATGGCTACACCTTC
abundance: -; j_gene: TRBJ2-3; v_gene: TRBV11-2; d_gene: -; CDR3aa: CASSLLGGTDTQYF; CDR3nt: TGTGCCAGCAGCCTCTTAGGGGGCACAGATACGCAGTATTTT
abundance: -; j_gene: TRBJ1-4; v_gene: TRBV6-5; d_gene: -; CDR3aa: CASRETGEKLFF; CDR3nt: TGTGCCAGCAGGGAGACAGGTGAAAAACTGTTTTTT
abundance: once; j_gene: TRBJ1-2; v_gene: TRBV19; d_gene: TRBD1; CDR3aa: CASRMGGTGIGYTF; CDR3nt: TGTGCCAGTAGGATGGGTGGGACAGGGATCGGCTACACCTTC
abundance: -; j_gene: TRBJ1-2; v_gene: TRBV19; d_gene: -; CDR3aa: CASSVRVLYGYTF; CDR3nt: TGTGCCAGTAGTGTCAGGGTCCTCTATGGCTACACCTTC
abundance: -; j_gene: TRBJ1-3; v_gene: TRBV5-5; d_gene: -; CDR3aa: CASSFGVSLSSGNTIYF; CDR3nt: TGTGCCAGCAGCTTTGGGGTGAGCCTGAGCTCTGGAAACACCATATATTTT
abundance: -; j_gene: TRBJ2-7; v_gene: TRBV9; d_gene: -; CDR3aa: CASSPFFGSYEQYF; CDR3nt: TGTGCCAGCAGCCCCTTCTTCGGCTCCTACGAGCAGTACTTC
abundance: -; j_gene: TRBJ1-2; v_gene: TRBV18; d_gene: TRBD1; CDR3aa: CASSRNRDRGNYGYTF; CDR3nt: TGTGCCAGCTCCCGGAACCGGGACAGGGGAAACTATGGCTACACCTTC
abundance: few; j_gene: TRBJ1-2; v_gene: TRBV7-9; d_gene: TRBD1; CDR3aa: CASSLASYETGERPF; CDR3nt: TGTGCCAGCAGCTTAGCGTCGTACGAGACAGGGGAGCGTCCGTTC
abundance: -; j_gene: TRBJ2-7; v_gene: TRBV30; d_gene: TRBD1; CDR3aa: CALPGQGATYEQYF; CDR3nt: TGTGCCTTGCCTGGACAGGGGGCGACCTACGAGCAGTACTTC
abundance: -; j_gene: TRBJ1-2; v_gene: TRBV4-2; d_gene: -; CDR3aa: CASSHNAGASGYGYTF; CDR3nt: TGTGCCAGCAGCCACAACGCCGGGGCGAGTGGCTATGGCTACACCTTC
abundance: -; j_gene: TRBJ2-5; v_gene: TRBV3-1/TRBV3-2; d_gene: -; CDR3aa: CASSQQGPSVAETQYF; CDR3nt: TGTGCCAGCAGCCAACAAGGGCCAAGCGTTGCGGAGACCCAGTACTTC
abundance: -; j_gene: TRBJ2-2; v_gene: TRBV7-2; d_gene: -; CDR3aa: CASSPGYRGTGELFF; CDR3nt: TGTGCCAGCAGTCCAGGCTACCGGGGCACCGGGGAGCTGTTTTTT
abundance: -; j_gene: TRBJ1-2; v_gene: TRBV10-3; d_gene: TRBD1; CDR3aa: CAISEQGRFEGYTF; CDR3nt: TGTGCCATCAGTGAACAGGGGCGGTTCGAGGGCTACACCTTC
abundance: -; j_gene: TRBJ1-4; v_gene: TRBV5-1; d_gene: -; CDR3aa: CASSLLQGMGNEKLFF; CDR3nt: TGCGCCAGCAGCTTGCTACAGGGTATGGGTAATGAAAAACTGTTTTTT
abundance: -; j_gene: TRBJ1-1; v_gene: TRBV5-1; d_gene: TRBD1; CDR3aa: CASSLLADRVAEAFF; CDR3nt: TGCGCCAGCAGCCTATTAGCCGACAGGGTGGCTGAAGCTTTCTTT
abundance: -; j_gene: TRBJ1-2; v_gene: TRBV27; d_gene: -; CDR3aa: CASSSLWGSTNYGYTF; CDR3nt: TGTGCCAGCAGTTCCCTATGGGGGAGCACTAACTATGGCTACACCTTC
abundance: few; j_gene: TRBJ1-4; v_gene: TRBV5-4; d_gene: TRBD1; CDR3aa: CASSSWTGRRRTNEKLFF; CDR3nt: TGTGCCAGCAGCTCCTGGACAGGGAGGAGGAGGACTAATGAAAAACTGTTTTTT
abundance: few; j_gene: TRBJ2-1; v_gene: TRBV4-2; d_gene: TRBD1; CDR3aa: CASSQGTGGYNEQFF; CDR3nt: TGTGCCAGCAGCCAAGGGACAGGGGGCTACAATGAGCAGTTCTTC
abundance: -; j_gene: TRBJ1-1; v_gene: TRBV7-5; d_gene: -; CDR3aa: CVRSLADSRTRRNTEAFF; CDR3nt: TGTGTCAGAAGCTTAGCGGATTCGAGGACCCGAAGGAACACTGAAGCTTTCTTT
abundance: -; j_gene: TRBJ1-1; v_gene: TRBV18; d_gene: -; CDR3aa: CASSRGDTEAFF; CDR3nt: TGTGCCAGCTCACGGGGTGACACTGAAGCTTTCTTT
abundance: -; j_gene: TRBJ1-1; v_gene: TRBV18; d_gene: TRBD1; CDR3aa: CASSPRQGIGNTEAFF; CDR3nt: TGTGCCAGCTCACCACGACAGGGGATTGGGAACACTGAAGCTTTCTTT
abundance: -; j_gene: TRBJ1-2; v_gene: TRBV25-1; d_gene: -; CDR3aa: CASSAAAAGNYGYTF; CDR3nt: TGTGCCAGCAGCGCCGCGGCGGCGGGGAACTATGGCTACACCTTC
abundance: -; j_gene: TRBJ2-3; v_gene: TRBV27; d_gene: TRBD2; CDR3aa: CASSLQRGAIPTQYF; CDR3nt: TGTGCCAGCAGTTTACAGCGGGGAGCAATCCCCACGCAGTATTTT
abundance: -; j_gene: TRBJ2-7; v_gene: TRBV24-1; d_gene: TRBD2; CDR3aa: CATSDSGGSPYEQYF; CDR3nt: TGTGCCACCAGTGATAGCGGGGGGTCCCCCTACGAGCAGTACTTC
abundance: -; j_gene: TRBJ2-1; v_gene: TRBV2; d_gene: -; CDR3aa: CASSATVRLQAYNEQFF; CDR3nt: TGTGCCAGCAGTGCCACGGTTCGCTTACAGGCCTACAATGAGCAGTTCTTC
abundance: -; j_gene: TRBJ2-5; v_gene: TRBV2; d_gene: TRBD1; CDR3aa: CGTGTEQETQYF; CDR3nt: TGTGGTACCGGGACAGAGCAAGAGACCCAGTACTTC
abundance: -; j_gene: TRBJ1-2; v_gene: TRBV12-3/TRBV12-4; d_gene: -; CDR3aa: CATAGNGYTF; CDR3nt: TGTGCCACTGCAGGGAATGGCTACACCTTC
abundance: -; j_gene: TRBJ1-4; v_gene: TRBV18; d_gene: TRBD1; CDR3aa: CASSPRDRDNEKLFF; CDR3nt: TGTGCCAGCTCACCGCGGGACAGAGATAATGAAAAACTGTTTTTT
abundance: -; j_gene: TRBJ1-4; v_gene: TRBV7-2; d_gene: TRBD1; CDR3aa: CASSWDRGDEKLFF; CDR3nt: TGTGCCAGCAGCTGGGACAGGGGTGATGAAAAACTGTTTTTT
abundance: -; j_gene: TRBJ1-2; v_gene: TRBV4-1; d_gene: TRBD1; CDR3aa: CASSQPGQDVHGYTF; CDR3nt: TGCGCCAGCAGCCAACCGGGACAGGATGTTCATGGCTACACCTTC
abundance: -; j_gene: TRBJ2-7; v_gene: TRBV7-9; d_gene: -; CDR3aa: CASSRYGDSYEQYF; CDR3nt: TGTGCCAGCAGCCGTTATGGGGACTCCTACGAGCAGTACTTC
abundance: -; j_gene: TRBJ2-5; v_gene: TRBV11-2; d_gene: -; CDR3aa: CASSLAGMETQYF; CDR3nt: TGTGCCAGCAGCTTAGCAGGGATGGAGACCCAGTACTTC
abundance: -; j_gene: TRBJ2-2; v_gene: TRBV15; d_gene: -; CDR3aa: CATSRRGGADTGELFF; CDR3nt: TGTGCCACCAGCAGAAGAGGGGGGGCCGACACCGGGGAGCTGTTTTTT
abundance: -; j_gene: TRBJ1-1; v_gene: TRBV5-4; d_gene: -; CDR3aa: CASSRGGTLNTEAFF; CDR3nt: TGTGCCAGCAGCCGGGGCGGGACACTGAACACTGAAGCTTTCTTT
abundance: once; j_gene: TRBJ2-5; v_gene: TRBV18; d_gene: TRBD1; CDR3aa: CASSPYGQAREAQYF; CDR3nt: TGTGCCAGCTCACCATATGGACAGGCAAGAGAGGCCCAGTACTTC
abundance: -; j_gene: TRBJ1-3; v_gene: TRBV6-5; d_gene: -; CDR3aa: CASSSGYSGNTIYF; CDR3nt: TGTGCCAGCAGTTCGGGGTACTCTGGAAACACCATATATTTT
abundance: -; j_gene: TRBJ2-5; v_gene: TRBV7-3; d_gene: -; CDR3aa: CASSLSHLDGGRETQYF; CDR3nt: TGTGCCAGCAGCTTATCCCACCTAGACGGGGGGCGGGAGACCCAGTACTTC
abundance: once; j_gene: TRBJ1-5; v_gene: TRBV12-5; d_gene: TRBD1; CDR3aa: CASGDRDAWGPQHF; CDR3nt: TGTGCTAGTGGTGACAGGGACGCATGGGGGCCCCAGCATTTT
abundance: -; j_gene: TRBJ2-2; v_gene: TRBV18; d_gene: TRBD1; CDR3aa: CASSPPDRDAGELFF; CDR3nt: TGTGCCAGCTCACCACCGGACAGGGACGCCGGGGAGCTGTTTTTT
abundance: -; j_gene: TRBJ1-5; v_gene: TRBV4-1; d_gene: TRBD1; CDR3aa: CASSQDGGQGNQPQHF; CDR3nt: TGCGCCAGCAGCCAAGACGGGGGACAGGGCAATCAGCCCCAGCATTTT